This TCR beta chain was recorded in a study of a mutant IDH1 vaccine in newly diagnosed glioma. Study-level information: The treated population exhibited a male proportion of roughly 60%, a female proportion of roughly 38%, and a mean age of around 40 years. Patients previously underwent radiotherapy, temozolomide, or both, and most underwent both.

With respect to this clone: Its target is not known.

Study-wide results and limits: The study observed vaccine-induced immune responses in 85% to 95% of patients.

Time point in this sample: baseline, week 1 (first vaccination visit). Specified treatment: pre-vaccination baseline after standard-of-care therapy. Patients carried new grade 3 or 4 IDH1-mutant astrocytomas lacking nuclear ATRX. Assay used: immunoSEQ multiplex PCR; TCRdb lists only in-frame clones, some missing. The table includes tens of thousands of clones, 75% to 90% detected once. This CDR3 comprises 18 residues. Trimming stripped 9 bases from V and 0 bases from J, with 23 bases between. CDR1 WNHNN and CDR2 SYGVQD come from the germline V gene (reference sequence). This rearrangement joins TRBV10-1 to TRBJ2-2; D is undetermined. The TCR sequence derives from a man aged 35-49 years with glioma. Sequencing was performed on PBMCs, taken from a glioma patient treated with radiotherapy, temozolomide or both. The CDR3 bases are TGCGCCAGATCGAACTCCCCCTTTCGCGACTCGAACACCGGGGAGCTGTTTTTT. Translated: CARSNSPFRDSNTGELFF.